This TCR beta chain was captured by sequencing in a study of tumor-infiltrating lymphocytes in primary liver carcinoma. Background on the study: Samples returned roughly 3.65 to 8 million productive TCRbeta reads, a yield that was similar across tissue types.

As concerns this clonotype: The antigen remains undetermined. At one end the junction does not follow the germline gene, possibly because of a read error.

A primer matching the constant region was used to make TCR beta cDNA from 500 to 650 ng of total RNA. What produced the TCR beta libraries was three nested multiplex PCR rounds using slightly modified ARM-PCR. Rounds one and two of PCR, each of roughly 10 cycles, were primed with TRBV1-TRBV30 forward primers and a C-beta reverse primer. TCRdb reprocessed the multiplex PCR reads via MiXCR and lists one record per CDR3 protein. The sample has 50,000 to 65,000 distinct CDR3 sequences; about three quarters are singletons. Without any cell sorting, roughly 17-31 mg of bulk tissue yielded co-extracted RNA and DNA. Every single tumor sample held over 75% viable tumor cells. Germline V gene sequence: CDR1 SGHAT, CDR2 FQNNGV. This CDR3 is 15 amino acids long. Study outcomes and limitations: Top clones occupying all five tumor regions numbered only about 8-25%.

The TCR sequence derives from a man in his forties with primary liver carcinoma and hepatitis B virus infection. Sequencing used liver tumor tissue from sampling region 4. Subset indicated: tumor region T4, right-lateral pole. The chain carries TRBV11-2 and TRBJ2-3; 8 bases fit TRBD1. CDR3: CASSQTGAGTGTQYF. CDR3 DNA: TGTGCCAGCAGCCAGACAGGGGCGGGCACAGGTACGCAGTATTTC. Filled out from reference TRBV11-2 and TRBJ2-3, the complete variable domain reads EAGVAQSPRYKIIEKRQSVAFWCNPISGHATLYWYQQILGQGPKLLIQFQNNGVVDDSQLPKDRFSAERLKGVDSTLKIQPAKLEDSAVYLCASSQTGAGTGTQYFGPGTRLTVL.